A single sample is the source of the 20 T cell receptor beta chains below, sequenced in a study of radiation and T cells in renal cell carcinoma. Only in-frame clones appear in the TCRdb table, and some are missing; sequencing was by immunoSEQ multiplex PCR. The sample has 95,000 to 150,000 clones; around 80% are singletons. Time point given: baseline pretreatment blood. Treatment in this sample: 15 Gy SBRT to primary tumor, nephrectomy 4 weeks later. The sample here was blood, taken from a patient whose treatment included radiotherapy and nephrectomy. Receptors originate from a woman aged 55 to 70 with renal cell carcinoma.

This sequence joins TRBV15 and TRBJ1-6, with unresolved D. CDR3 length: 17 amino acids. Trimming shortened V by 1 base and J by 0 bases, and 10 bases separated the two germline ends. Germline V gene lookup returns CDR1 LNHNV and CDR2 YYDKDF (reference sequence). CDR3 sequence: CATSRAFSSSYNSPLHF. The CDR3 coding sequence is TGTGCCACCAGCAGAGCATTCTCGAGCTCCTATAATTCACCCCTCCACTTT.

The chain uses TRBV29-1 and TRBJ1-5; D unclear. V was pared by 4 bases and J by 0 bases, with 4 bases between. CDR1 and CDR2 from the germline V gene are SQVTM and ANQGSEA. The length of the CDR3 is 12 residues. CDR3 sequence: CSVVDSNQPQHF. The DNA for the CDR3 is TGCAGCGTTGTTGATAGCAATCAGCCCCAGCATTTT.

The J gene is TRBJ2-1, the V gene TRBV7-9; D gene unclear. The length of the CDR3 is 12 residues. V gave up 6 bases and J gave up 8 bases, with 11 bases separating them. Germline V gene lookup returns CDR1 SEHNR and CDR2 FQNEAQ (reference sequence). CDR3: CASRSRMDEQFF. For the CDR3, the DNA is TGTGCCAGCAGGTCGCGTATGGATGAGCAGTTCTTC.

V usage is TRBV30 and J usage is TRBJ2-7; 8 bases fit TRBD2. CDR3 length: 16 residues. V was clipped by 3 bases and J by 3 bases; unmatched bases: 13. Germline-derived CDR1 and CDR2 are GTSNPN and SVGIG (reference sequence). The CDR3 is CAWRGQRTSRNYEQYF. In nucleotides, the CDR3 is TGTGCCTGGAGAGGACAGAGGACTAGCAGGAACTACGAGCAGTACTTC.

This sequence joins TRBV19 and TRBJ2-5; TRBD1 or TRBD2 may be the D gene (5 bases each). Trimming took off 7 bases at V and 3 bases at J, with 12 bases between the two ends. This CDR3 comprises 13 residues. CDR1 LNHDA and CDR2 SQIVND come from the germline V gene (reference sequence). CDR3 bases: TGTGCCAGTAAGGCTGAGGGGAAAGAGACCCAGTACTTC. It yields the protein CASKAEGKETQYF.

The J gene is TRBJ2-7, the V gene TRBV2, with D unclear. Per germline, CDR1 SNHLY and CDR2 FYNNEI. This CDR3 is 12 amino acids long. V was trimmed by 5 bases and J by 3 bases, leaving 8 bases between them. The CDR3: CASSSLGYEQYF. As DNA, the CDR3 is TGTGCCAGCAGTAGTCTGGGCTACGAGCAGTACTTC. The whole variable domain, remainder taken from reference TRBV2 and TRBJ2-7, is EPEVTQTPSHQVTQMGQEVILRCVPISNHLYFYWYRQILGQKVEFLVSFYNNEISEKSEIFDDQFSVERPDGSNFTLKIRSTKLEDSAMYFCASSSLGYEQYFGPGTRLTVT.

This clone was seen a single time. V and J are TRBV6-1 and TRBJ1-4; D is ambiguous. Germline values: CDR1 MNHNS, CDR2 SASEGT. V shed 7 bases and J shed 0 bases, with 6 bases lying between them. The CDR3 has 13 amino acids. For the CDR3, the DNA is TGTGCCAGCACACACGCAACTAATGAAAAACTGTTTTTT. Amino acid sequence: CASTHATNEKLFF.

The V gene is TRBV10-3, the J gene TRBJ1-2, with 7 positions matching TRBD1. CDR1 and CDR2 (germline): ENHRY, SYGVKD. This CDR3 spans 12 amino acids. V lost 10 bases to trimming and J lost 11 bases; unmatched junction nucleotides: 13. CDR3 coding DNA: TGTGCCAGTGAGCAGGCGGGACAGCCTTACACCTTC. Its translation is CASEQAGQPYTF.

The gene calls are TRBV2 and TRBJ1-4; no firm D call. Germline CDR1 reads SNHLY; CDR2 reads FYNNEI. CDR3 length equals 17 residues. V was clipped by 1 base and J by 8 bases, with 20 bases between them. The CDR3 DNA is TGTGCCAGCAGTGAAGTGGTAGGGTATGGGGAAGAGGAAAAACTGTTTTTT. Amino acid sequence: CASSEVVGYGEEEKLFF. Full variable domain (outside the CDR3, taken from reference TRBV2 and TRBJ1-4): EPEVTQTPSHQVTQMGQEVILRCVPISNHLYFYWYRQILGQKVEFLVSFYNNEISEKSEIFDDQFSVERPDGSNFTLKIRSTKLEDSAMYFCASSEVVGYGEEEKLFFGSGTQLSVL.

In DNA, the CDR3 is TGCAGCGTTGAAAAGCAGTGGGGTAACTCCTACGAGCAGTACTTC. Protein: CSVEKQWGNSYEQYF. The chain carries TRBV29-1 and TRBJ2-7; D is ambiguous. Per germline, CDR1 SQVTM and CDR2 ANQGSEA. V was pared by 2 bases and J by 0 bases, with 14 bases between. The CDR3 spans 15 residues.

CDR3 bases: TGTGCCAGTAGTCTACCGGGACAGGGTGAGCATTTT. Translating it yields CASSLPGQGEHF. The chain links TRBV19 to TRBJ1-5; 9 bases map to TRBD1. Trimming removed 5 bases from V and 14 bases from J; junction bases left unmatched: 7. This CDR3 has 12 amino acids. Germline loops: CDR1 LNHDA, CDR2 SQIVND (reference sequence).

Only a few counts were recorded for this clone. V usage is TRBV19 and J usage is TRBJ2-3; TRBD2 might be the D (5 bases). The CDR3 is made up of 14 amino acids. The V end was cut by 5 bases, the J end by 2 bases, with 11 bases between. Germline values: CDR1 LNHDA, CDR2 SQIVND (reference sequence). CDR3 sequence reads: CASSWQRSTDTQYF. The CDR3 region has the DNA TGTGCCAGTAGTTGGCAGCGGTCCACAGATACGCAGTATTTT.

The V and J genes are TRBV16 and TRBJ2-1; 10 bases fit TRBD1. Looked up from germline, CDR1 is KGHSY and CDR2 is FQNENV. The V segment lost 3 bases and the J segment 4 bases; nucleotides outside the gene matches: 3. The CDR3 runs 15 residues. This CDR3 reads CASSHPGQGYNEQFF. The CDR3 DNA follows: TGTGCCAGCAGCCACCCGGGACAGGGGTACAATGAGCAGTTCTTC.

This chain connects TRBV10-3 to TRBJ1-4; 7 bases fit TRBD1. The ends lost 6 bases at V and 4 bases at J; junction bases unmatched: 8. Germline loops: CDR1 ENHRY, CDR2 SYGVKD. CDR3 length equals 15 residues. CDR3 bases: TGTGCCATCAGGGCCCGACAGGGCGTTAATGAAAAACTGTTTTTT. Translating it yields CAIRARQGVNEKLFF.

The CDR3 spells CASSIWGFEENTEAFF. DNA for the CDR3: TGTGCCAGTAGTATTTGGGGGTTTGAGGAGAACACTGAAGCTTTCTTT. The chain carries TRBV19 and TRBJ1-1; the D gene is possibly TRBD1 (5 bases). The CDR3 totals 16 residues. V was clipped by 3 bases and J by 1 base, with 15 bases between them. CDR1 is LNHDA and CDR2 is SQIVND in the germline V gene (reference sequence).

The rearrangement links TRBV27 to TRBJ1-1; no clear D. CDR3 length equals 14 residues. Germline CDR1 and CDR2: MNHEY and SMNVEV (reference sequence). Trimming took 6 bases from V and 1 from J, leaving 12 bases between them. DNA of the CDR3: TGTGCCAGCAGCTCCTTCGGCGCGAACACTGAAGCTTTCTTT. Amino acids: CASSSFGANTEAFF.

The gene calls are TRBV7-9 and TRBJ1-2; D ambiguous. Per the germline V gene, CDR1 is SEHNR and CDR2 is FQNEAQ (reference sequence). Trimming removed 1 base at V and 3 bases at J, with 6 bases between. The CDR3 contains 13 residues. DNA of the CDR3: TGTGCCAGCAGCTTAGAGATGGACTATGGCTACACCTTC. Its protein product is CASSLEMDYGYTF.

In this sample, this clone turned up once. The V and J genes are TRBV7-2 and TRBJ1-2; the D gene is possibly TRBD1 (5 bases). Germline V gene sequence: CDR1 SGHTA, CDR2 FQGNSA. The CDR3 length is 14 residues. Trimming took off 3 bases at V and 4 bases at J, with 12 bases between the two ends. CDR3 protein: CASSFGGLGYGYTF. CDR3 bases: TGTGCCAGCAGCTTTGGGGGACTGGGCTATGGCTACACCTTC.

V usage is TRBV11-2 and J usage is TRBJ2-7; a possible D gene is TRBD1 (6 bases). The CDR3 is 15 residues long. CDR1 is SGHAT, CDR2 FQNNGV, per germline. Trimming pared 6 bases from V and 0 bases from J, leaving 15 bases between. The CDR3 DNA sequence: TGTGCCAGCAGAAGACAGGCATCAAGCTCCTACGAGCAGTACTTC. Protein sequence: CASRRQASSSYEQYF.

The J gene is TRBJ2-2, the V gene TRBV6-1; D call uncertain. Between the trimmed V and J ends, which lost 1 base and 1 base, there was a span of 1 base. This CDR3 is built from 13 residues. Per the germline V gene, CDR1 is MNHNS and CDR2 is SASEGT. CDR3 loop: CASSEENTGELFF. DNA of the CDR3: TGTGCCAGCAGTGAAGAGAACACCGGGGAGCTGTTTTTT.